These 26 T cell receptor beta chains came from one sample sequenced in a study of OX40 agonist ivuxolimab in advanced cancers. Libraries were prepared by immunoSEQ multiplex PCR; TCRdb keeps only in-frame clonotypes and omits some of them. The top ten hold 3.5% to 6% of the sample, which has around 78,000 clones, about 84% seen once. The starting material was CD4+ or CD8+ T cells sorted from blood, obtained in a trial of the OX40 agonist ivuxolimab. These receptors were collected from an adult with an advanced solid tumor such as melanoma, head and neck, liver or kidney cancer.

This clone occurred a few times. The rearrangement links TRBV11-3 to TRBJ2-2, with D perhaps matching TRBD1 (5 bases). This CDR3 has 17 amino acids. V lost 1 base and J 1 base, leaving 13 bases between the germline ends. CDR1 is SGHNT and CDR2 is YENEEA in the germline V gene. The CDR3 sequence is CASSLGGWRRNTGELFF. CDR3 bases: TGTGCCAGCAGCTTAGGGGGCTGGCGGAGGAACACCGGGGAGCTGTTTTTT.

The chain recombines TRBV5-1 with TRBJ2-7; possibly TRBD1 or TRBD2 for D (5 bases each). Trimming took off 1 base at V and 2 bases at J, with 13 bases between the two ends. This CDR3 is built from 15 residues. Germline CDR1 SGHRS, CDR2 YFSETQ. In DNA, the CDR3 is TGCGCCAGCAGCTTGATAGAGGGGATTCCCTACGAGCAGTACTTC. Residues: CASSLIEGIPYEQYF.

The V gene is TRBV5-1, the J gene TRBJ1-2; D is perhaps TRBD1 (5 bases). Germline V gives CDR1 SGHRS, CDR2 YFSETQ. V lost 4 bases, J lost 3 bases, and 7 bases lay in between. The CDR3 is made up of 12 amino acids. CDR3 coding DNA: TGCGCCAGCAGCATACAGGACTATGGCTACACCTTC. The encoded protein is CASSIQDYGYTF.

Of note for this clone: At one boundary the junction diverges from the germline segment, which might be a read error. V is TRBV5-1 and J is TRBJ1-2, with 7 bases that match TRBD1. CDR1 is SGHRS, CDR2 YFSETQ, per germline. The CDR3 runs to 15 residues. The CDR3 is CASSLDRSGYYGYTF. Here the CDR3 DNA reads TGCGCCAGCAGTTTGGACAGGAGCGGATACTATGGCTACACCTTC.

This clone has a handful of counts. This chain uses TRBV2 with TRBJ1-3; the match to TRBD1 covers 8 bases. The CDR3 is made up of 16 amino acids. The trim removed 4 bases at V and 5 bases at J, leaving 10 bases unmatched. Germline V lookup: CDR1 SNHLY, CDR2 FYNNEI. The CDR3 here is CASSGGWTGLRNTIYF. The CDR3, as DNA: TGTGCCAGCAGTGGGGGCTGGACAGGGTTAAGAAACACCATATATTTT.

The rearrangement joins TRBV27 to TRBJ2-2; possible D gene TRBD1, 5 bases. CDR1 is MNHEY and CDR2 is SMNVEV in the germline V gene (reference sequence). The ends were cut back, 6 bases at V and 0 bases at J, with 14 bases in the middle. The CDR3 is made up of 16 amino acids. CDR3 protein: CASRVRAAPNTGELFF. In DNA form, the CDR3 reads TGTGCCAGCAGAGTCAGGGCAGCACCGAACACCGGGGAGCTGTTTTTT.

CDR3 bases: TGTGCCAGCAGTTACCTCGGGGGCAGCAACACTGAAGCTTTCTTT. Encoded protein: CASSYLGGSNTEAFF. The chain joins TRBV6-5 to TRBJ1-1, with D possibly TRBD1 on 6 matching bases. Per germline, CDR1 MNHEY and CDR2 SVGAGI. The V end was cut by 2 bases, the J end by 2 bases, with 12 bases between. The CDR3 covers 15 residues.

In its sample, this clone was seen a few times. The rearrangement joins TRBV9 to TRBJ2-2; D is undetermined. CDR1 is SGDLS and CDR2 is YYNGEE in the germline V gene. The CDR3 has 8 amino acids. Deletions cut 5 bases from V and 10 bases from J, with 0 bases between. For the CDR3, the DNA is TGTGCCAGCAGGGAGCTGTTTTTT. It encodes CASRELFF. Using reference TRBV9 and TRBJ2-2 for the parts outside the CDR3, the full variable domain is DSGVTQTPKHLITATGQRVTLRCSPRSGDLSVYWYQQSLDQGLQFLIQYYNGEERAKGNILERFSAQQFPDLHSELNLSSLELGDSALYFCASRELFFGEGSRLTVL.

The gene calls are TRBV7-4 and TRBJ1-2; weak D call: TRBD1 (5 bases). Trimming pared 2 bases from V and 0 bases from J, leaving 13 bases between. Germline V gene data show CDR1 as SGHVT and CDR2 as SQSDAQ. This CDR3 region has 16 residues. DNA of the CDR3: TGTGCCAGCAGCTTACTACAGGTCCCCTCTAACTATGGCTACACCTTC. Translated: CASSLLQVPSNYGYTF.

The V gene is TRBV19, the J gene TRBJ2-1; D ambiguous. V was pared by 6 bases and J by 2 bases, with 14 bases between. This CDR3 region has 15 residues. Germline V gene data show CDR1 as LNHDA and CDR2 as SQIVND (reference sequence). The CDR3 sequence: CASSTPERTYNEQFF. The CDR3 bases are TGTGCCAGTAGCACTCCGGAACGGACCTACAATGAGCAGTTCTTC.

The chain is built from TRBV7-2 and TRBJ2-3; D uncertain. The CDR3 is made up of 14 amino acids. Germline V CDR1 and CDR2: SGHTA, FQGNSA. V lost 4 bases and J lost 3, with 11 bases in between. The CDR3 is CASSSYLSTDTQYF. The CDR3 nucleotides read TGTGCCAGCAGCTCCTATCTAAGTACAGATACGCAGTATTTT. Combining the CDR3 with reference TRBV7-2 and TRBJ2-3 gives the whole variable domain GAGVSQSPSNKVTEKGKDVELRCDPISGHTALYWYRQSLGQGLEFLIYFQGNSAPDKSGLPSDRFSAERTGGSVSTLTIQRTQQEDSAVYLCASSSYLSTDTQYFGPGTRLTVL.

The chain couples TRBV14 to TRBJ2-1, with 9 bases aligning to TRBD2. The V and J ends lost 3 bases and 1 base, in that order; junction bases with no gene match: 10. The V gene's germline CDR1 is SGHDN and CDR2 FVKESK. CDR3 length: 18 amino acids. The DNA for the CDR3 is TGTGCCAGCAGCCATATCGGTAGCGGGAGTGGATCCTACAATGAGCAGTTCTTC. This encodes CASSHIGSGSGSYNEQFF.

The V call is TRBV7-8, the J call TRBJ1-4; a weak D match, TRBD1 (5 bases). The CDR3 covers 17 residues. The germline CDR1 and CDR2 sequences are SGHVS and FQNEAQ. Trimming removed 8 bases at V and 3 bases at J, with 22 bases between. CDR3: CASVLGRILDSNEKLFF. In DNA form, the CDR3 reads TGTGCCAGCGTCTTGGGACGGATACTTGATTCTAATGAAAAACTGTTTTTT.

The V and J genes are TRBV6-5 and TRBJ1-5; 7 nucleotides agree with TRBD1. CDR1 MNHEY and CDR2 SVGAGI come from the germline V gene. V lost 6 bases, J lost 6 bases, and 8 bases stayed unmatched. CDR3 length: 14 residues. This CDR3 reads CASRQRQGGQPQHF. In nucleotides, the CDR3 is TGTGCCAGCAGACAACGACAGGGAGGTCAGCCCCAGCATTTT.

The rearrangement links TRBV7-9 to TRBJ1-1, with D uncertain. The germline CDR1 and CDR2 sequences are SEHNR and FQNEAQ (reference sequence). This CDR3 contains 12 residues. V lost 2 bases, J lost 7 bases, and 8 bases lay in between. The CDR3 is CASSLFAIEAFF. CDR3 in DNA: TGTGCCAGCAGCTTATTCGCTATTGAAGCTTTCTTT.

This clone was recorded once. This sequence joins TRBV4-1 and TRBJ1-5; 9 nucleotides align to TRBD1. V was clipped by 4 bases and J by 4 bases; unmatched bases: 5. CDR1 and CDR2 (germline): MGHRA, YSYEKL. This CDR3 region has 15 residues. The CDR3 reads CASSPDRGTNQPQHF. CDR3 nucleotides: TGCGCCAGCAGCCCAGACAGGGGGACGAATCAGCCCCAGCATTTT.

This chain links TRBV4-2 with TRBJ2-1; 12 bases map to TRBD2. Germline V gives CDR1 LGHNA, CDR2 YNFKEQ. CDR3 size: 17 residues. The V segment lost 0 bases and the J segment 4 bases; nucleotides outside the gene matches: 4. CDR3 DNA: TGTGCCAGCAGCCAAGATCTCGGACTAGCGGGGTACAATGAGCAGTTCTTC. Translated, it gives CASSQDLGLAGYNEQFF.

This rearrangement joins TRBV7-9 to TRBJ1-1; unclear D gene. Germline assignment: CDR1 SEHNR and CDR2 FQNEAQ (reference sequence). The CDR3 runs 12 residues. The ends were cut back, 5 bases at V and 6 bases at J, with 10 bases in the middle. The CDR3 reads CASSTGQAEAFF. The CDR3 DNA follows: TGTGCCAGCAGCACGGGCCAGGCTGAAGCTTTCTTT.

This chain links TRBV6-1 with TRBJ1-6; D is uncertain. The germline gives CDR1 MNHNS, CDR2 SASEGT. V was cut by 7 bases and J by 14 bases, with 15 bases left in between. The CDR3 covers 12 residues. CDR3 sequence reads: CASINPLGTLHF. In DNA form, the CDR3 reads TGTGCCAGCATTAATCCGTTAGGAACCCTCCACTTT.

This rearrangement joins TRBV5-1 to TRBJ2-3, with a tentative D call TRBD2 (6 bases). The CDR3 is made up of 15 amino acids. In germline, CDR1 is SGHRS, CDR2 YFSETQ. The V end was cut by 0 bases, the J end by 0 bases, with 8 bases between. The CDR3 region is CASSLDGTSTDTQYF. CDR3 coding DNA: TGCGCCAGCAGCTTGGACGGGACTAGCACAGATACGCAGTATTTT.

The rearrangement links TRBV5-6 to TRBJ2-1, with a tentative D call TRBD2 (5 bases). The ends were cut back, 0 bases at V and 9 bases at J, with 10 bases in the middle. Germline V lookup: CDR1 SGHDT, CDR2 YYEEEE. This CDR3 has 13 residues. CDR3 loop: CASSLVEGGEQFF. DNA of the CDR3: TGTGCCAGCAGCTTGGTTGAGGGTGGTGAGCAGTTCTTC.

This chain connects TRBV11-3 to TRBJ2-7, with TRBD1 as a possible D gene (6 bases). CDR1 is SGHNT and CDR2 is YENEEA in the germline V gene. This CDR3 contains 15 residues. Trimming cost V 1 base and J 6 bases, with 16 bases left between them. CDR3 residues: CASSLGQGIWLEQYF. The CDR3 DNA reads TGTGCCAGCAGCTTAGGGCAGGGGATATGGCTCGAGCAGTACTTC.

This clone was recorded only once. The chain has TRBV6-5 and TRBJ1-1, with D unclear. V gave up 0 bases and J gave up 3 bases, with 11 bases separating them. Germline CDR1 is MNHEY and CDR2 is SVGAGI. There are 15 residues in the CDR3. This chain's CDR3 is CASSYSSNGDTEAFF. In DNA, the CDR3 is TGTGCCAGCAGTTACTCGTCTAACGGTGACACTGAAGCTTTCTTT.

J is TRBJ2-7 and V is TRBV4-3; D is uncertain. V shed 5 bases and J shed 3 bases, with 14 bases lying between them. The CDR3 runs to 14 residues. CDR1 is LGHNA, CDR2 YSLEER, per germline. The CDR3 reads CASSLGGSGYEQYF. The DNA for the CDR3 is TGCGCCAGCAGCTTGGGTGGGTCCGGCTACGAGCAGTACTTC.

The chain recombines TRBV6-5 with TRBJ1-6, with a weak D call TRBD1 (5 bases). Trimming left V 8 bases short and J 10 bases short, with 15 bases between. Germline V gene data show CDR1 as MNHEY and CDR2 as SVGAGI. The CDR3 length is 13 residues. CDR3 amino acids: CASHRQGGSPLHF. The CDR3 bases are TGTGCCAGCCATCGGCAGGGAGGATCACCCCTCCACTTT.

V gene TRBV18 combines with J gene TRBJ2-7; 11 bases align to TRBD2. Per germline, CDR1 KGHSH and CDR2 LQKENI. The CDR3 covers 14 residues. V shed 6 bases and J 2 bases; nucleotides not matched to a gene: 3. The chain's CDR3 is CASSLAGGPYEQYF. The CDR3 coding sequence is TGTGCCAGCTCGCTAGCGGGAGGTCCCTACGAGCAGTACTTC.